The 4 T cell receptor beta chains given below trace back to one sample, sequenced in a study of OX40 agonist ivuxolimab in advanced cancers. The repertoire was sequenced with immunoSEQ multiplex PCR; TCRdb's copy has only in-frame clones and lacks some. The table has approximately 51,000 clones, over 65% seen once. Sample: CD4+ or CD8+ T cells sorted from blood, taken in a trial of the OX40 agonist ivuxolimab. The source is an adult with an advanced solid tumor such as melanoma, head and neck, liver or kidney cancer.

J is TRBJ1-6 and V is TRBV11-2; D remains ambiguous. V lost 0 bases and J lost 5, with 8 bases in between. The CDR3 totals 15 residues. Germline lookup yields CDR1 SGHAT and CDR2 FQNNGV. CDR3 loop: CASSLESGHNSPLHF. CDR3 in DNA: TGTGCCAGCAGCTTAGAGTCGGGCCATAATTCACCCCTCCACTTT.

This clone appeared a few times. The chain combines TRBV19 with TRBJ1-2; 7 nucleotides line up with TRBD1. With 8 bases clipped from V and 1 base from J, the junction kept 10 bases outside the gene matches. Germline CDR1 reads LNHDA; CDR2 reads SQIVND (reference sequence). This CDR3 region has 15 residues. The CDR3: CASRSPTGINYGYTF. The CDR3 bases are TGTGCCAGTCGTTCCCCGACAGGGATTAACTATGGCTACACCTTC.

This rearrangement joins TRBV11-1 to TRBJ1-1, with D hard to call. With 3 bases removed from V and 1 base from J, the gap between germline ends came to 6 bases. Germline V gene data show CDR1 as SGHAT and CDR2 as FQDESV (reference sequence). There are 13 residues in the CDR3. The CDR3 DNA reads TGTGCCAGCAGCTTTTACAGGAACACTGAAGCTTTCTTT. Translated, it gives CASSFYRNTEAFF.

The chain links TRBV5-4 to TRBJ2-1; weak D call: TRBD2 (5 bases). V lost 3 bases and J 9 bases, leaving 19 bases between the germline ends. Germline-derived CDR1 and CDR2 are SGHNT and YYREEE (reference sequence). CDR3 length: 15 residues. The CDR3 sequence is CASSWAGLKGSEQFF. CDR3 in DNA: TGTGCCAGCAGCTGGGCTGGACTGAAGGGCTCTGAGCAGTTCTTC. The full variable domain, in which reference TRBV5-4 and TRBJ2-1 provide the parts outside the CDR3, is ETGVTQSPTHLIKTRGQQVTLRCSSQSGHNTVSWYQQALGQGPQFIFQYYREEENGRGNFPPRFSGLQFPNYSSELNVNALELDDSALYLCASSWAGLKGSEQFFGPGTRLTVL.